The entry below gives a single TCR beta chain sequence along with its context. In germline, CDR1 is SNHLY, CDR2 FYNNEI. The length of the CDR3 is 16 residues. V lost 3 bases to trimming and J lost 5 bases; unmatched junction nucleotides: 9. This entry comes from a study of blood T cell repertoires in COVID-19. Study-wide background: In each case, the material was cDNA or gDNA derived from T cells, B-cell-depleted T cells, or PBMCs.

Profiled with immunoSEQ multiplex PCR; TCRdb holds only in-frame clones, not every one. The table records over 45,000 clones, around 81% of them present only once. The sequenced material came from peripheral blood. This sequence joins TRBV2 and TRBJ2-3, with 9 bases that match TRBD2. The TCR sequence derives from an elderly woman with active or convalescent COVID-19. CDR3 protein: CASSDRRGGSKDTQYF. CDR3 coding DNA: TGTGCCAGCAGTGATAGGCGGGGGGGCAGTAAAGATACGCAGTATTTT.